This T cell receptor (beta chain) was documented in a study of shared clonotypes between healthy human individuals. Study at large: Each donor's CD8 memory used one plate, CD8 naive two, each CD4 subset three.

Assay used: immunoSEQ multiplex PCR; TCRdb lists only in-frame clones, some missing. Here the sample spans millions of clones, about 92% being singletons. CDR1 MDHEN and CDR2 SYDVKM come from the germline V gene. With 2 bases removed from V and 2 bases from J, the gap between germline ends came to 10 bases. The length of the CDR3 is 14 residues. CD45RO-negative cells were positively selected for CCR7, leaving out terminally differentiated effector memory CD45RA+ cells. Study conclusions and caveats: It was the non-shared clonotypes that had lower generation probabilities than clonotypes shared by all four donors.

Remarks on this clone: Its antigen is unidentified.

This clonotype was obtained from a man aged 18 to 30 in good health. Some clones in this sample may be carry-over from other donors' samples. Sample: naive CD8+ T cells from PBMCs. The V and J genes are TRBV28 and TRBJ2-7; the D is unclear. The CDR3 here is CASSLSPSPYEQYF. In DNA form, the CDR3 reads TGTGCCAGCAGTTTAAGTCCCTCCCCCTACGAGCAGTACTTC.